One and the same sample provided the 10 T cell receptor beta chains below, sequenced in a study of beta chain features in type 1 diabetes. Expressed TCRB transcripts got sequenced, as all isolated RNA was reverse transcribed. Method: immunoSEQ multiplex PCR; TCRdb's copy keeps in-frame clones and lacks some. The table shows 900,000 or so clones, with 17% occurring only once. Sample: naive CD4+ T cells from blood. The receptor source for this set is a woman under 30 in good health.

This clone was observed a few times. The chain uses TRBV7-9 and TRBJ1-1, with TRBD1 identical over 9 bases. The CDR3 covers 15 residues. With 4 bases clipped from V and 0 bases from J, the junction kept 3 bases outside the gene matches. The V gene's germline CDR1 is SEHNR and CDR2 FQNEAQ (reference sequence). This CDR3 reads CASSSGDRVNTEAFF. DNA of the CDR3: TGTGCCAGCAGCTCGGGGGACAGGGTGAACACTGAAGCTTTCTTT.

CDR3 sequence: CASSGRRTEAFF. The CDR3 DNA is TGTGCCAGCAGTGGACGACGGACTGAAGCTTTCTTT. The chain is built from TRBV2 and TRBJ1-1; D remains ambiguous. This CDR3 has 12 amino acids. Germline values: CDR1 SNHLY, CDR2 FYNNEI. Trimming took off 4 bases at V and 5 bases at J, with 8 bases between the two ends. The complete variable domain, with remaining parts taken from reference TRBV2 and TRBJ1-1, reads EPEVTQTPSHQVTQMGQEVILRCVPISNHLYFYWYRQILGQKVEFLVSFYNNEISEKSEIFDDQFSVERPDGSNFTLKIRSTKLEDSAMYFCASSGRRTEAFFGQGTRLTVV.

This clone turned up a few times. This chain joins TRBV7-9 and TRBJ1-4, with TRBD1 identical over 8 bases. Germline CDR1 reads SEHNR; CDR2 reads FQNEAQ (reference sequence). Germline trimming cut 10 bases from V and 6 bases from J; bases unmatched to any gene: 7. CDR3 length: 13 amino acids. CDR3 coding DNA: TGTGCCACCGACAGGGGATGGGATGAAAAACTGTTTTTT. Translation gives CATDRGWDEKLFF.

This sequence joins TRBV2 and TRBJ1-5; D not certain. The V and J ends lost 2 bases and 4 bases respectively, with 21 bases between them. CDR1 is SNHLY and CDR2 is FYNNEI in the germline V gene. The CDR3 runs to 18 residues. The CDR3, as DNA: TGTGCCAGCAGTGAACGGACCCTGACCCAGACGGGGAATCAGCCCCAGCATTTT. Its translation: CASSERTLTQTGNQPQHF.

This clone has more than one count but fewer than ten. The chain recombines TRBV6-1 with TRBJ2-4; tentatively, D is TRBD2 (6 bases). The CDR3 sequence is 15 residues long. Germline CDR1 MNHNS, CDR2 SASEGT. V lost 2 bases to trimming and J lost 1 base, with 9 bases between them. The CDR3, as DNA: TGTGCCAGCAGTGAATTCGGAGGGGCCAAAAACATTCAGTACTTC. Translating it yields CASSEFGGAKNIQYF.

The J gene is TRBJ1-1, the V gene TRBV28; unclear D gene. The V end lost 6 bases, the J end lost 1 base, and 9 bases lay between the germline ends. The V gene's germline CDR1 is MDHEN and CDR2 SYDVKM. The CDR3 has 13 amino acids. CDR3 sequence: CASSHRQNTEAFF. The CDR3 nucleotides are TGTGCCAGCAGCCATAGACAGAACACTGAAGCTTTCTTT.

Remarks on this clone: At the DNA level, this CDR3 is encoded by other sequences in the same sample as well. The chain employs TRBV5-6 and TRBJ2-5; 7 nucleotides agree with TRBD1. Germline assignment: CDR1 SGHDT and CDR2 YYEEEE. The length of the CDR3 is 14 residues. V gave up 2 bases and J gave up 5 bases; unmatched junction bases: 6. The CDR3 DNA reads as TGTGCCAGCAGCTTAAGACAGGGCGGCGAGACCCAGTACTTC. The encoded protein is CASSLRQGGETQYF.

This clone was picked up a small number of times. The chain has TRBV5-8 and TRBJ2-5, with D possibly TRBD1 on 5 matching bases. V was clipped by 2 bases and J by 3 bases, with 8 bases between them. The V gene's germline CDR1 is SGHTS and CDR2 YDEGEE. The CDR3 runs 13 residues. The CDR3 loop is CASSFVGEETQYF. The CDR3 coding sequence is TGTGCCAGCAGCTTTGTAGGGGAAGAGACCCAGTACTTC.

The chain uses TRBV6-5 and TRBJ2-7, with 11 bases identical to TRBD1. The trim removed 4 bases at V and 4 bases at J, leaving 6 bases unmatched. Germline V gives CDR1 MNHEY, CDR2 SVGAGI. The CDR3 runs 15 residues. CDR3 loop: CASSSPGQGDYEQYF. CDR3 bases: TGTGCCAGCAGTTCACCGGGACAGGGGGATTACGAGCAGTACTTC.

The sample holds a few counts of this clone. The chain uses TRBV6-5 and TRBJ2-3, with TRBD2 matching over 9 bases. Trimming removed 4 bases from V and 4 bases from J; junction bases left unmatched: 3. Germline loops: CDR1 MNHEY, CDR2 SVGAGI. This CDR3 spans 14 amino acids. The CDR3 nucleotides read TGTGCCAGCAGTTTAAGACTAGCGGCAGATACGCAGTATTTT. Translating gives CASSLRLAADTQYF.